This T cell receptor beta chain was recovered during a study of T cell clonality in common variable immunodeficiency. The study, taken as a whole, reports: Compared with controls, CVID subjects had fewer shared TCRbeta clones. Fewer deletions and N-nucleotide insertions were reportedly seen in common variable immunodeficiency TCR beta sequences.

This clone occurred many times. The antigen is unknown. The CDR3 goes on 3 residues after the read ends, and that part is filled in from the germline J gene. Patients and controls were mostly of Caucasian heritage. Each donor provided roughly 4.5 to 9 ml of heparinized whole blood. Method: immunoSEQ multiplex PCR; TCRdb's copy keeps in-frame clones and lacks some. Captured here are 30,000 to 45,000 clones, none seen once; the top ten comprise less than 3%. The germline V gene encodes CDR1 DFQATT and CDR2 SNEGSKA (reference sequence). CDR3 length equals 16 residues. Sequenced material: peripheral blood mononuclear cells. This rearrangement joins TRBV20-1 to TRBJ2-2, with a possible D match to TRBD1 (5 bases). The TCR originated in a person aged 18-69 years in good health. The part of the CDR3 DNA that was read is TGCAGTGCTAGGGACCACTCGGGCTCTGGGGCCAACGTG. Protein sequence: CSARDHSGSGANV. The whole CDR3 reads CSARDHSGSGANVLFF.